This T cell receptor (beta chain) was identified in a study of early T cells in non-severe SARS-CoV-2 infection. CDR1 and CDR2 from the germline V gene are WNHNN and SYGVQD (reference sequence). The CDR3 is 13 amino acids. V lost 6 bases and J 1 base, leaving 7 bases between the germline ends. Individual cDNA molecules were tagged with unique molecular identifiers, the study reported. MiXCR, run by TCRdb on the 5' RACE reads, gives a single entry per CDR3 protein. The sample lists about 22,000 distinct CDR3 sequences; less than 5.5% were seen once. This clonotype was found many times. The chain is built from TRBV10-1 and TRBJ1-5; D remains ambiguous. Sample: whole blood. The clonotype comes from an adult who was a healthcare worker with PCR-confirmed SARS-CoV-2 infection or an uninfected control (not recorded which). CDR3 bases: TGCGCCAGCAGCCCGGACAGCAATCAGCCCCAGCATTTT. It translates to CASSPDSNQPQHF.